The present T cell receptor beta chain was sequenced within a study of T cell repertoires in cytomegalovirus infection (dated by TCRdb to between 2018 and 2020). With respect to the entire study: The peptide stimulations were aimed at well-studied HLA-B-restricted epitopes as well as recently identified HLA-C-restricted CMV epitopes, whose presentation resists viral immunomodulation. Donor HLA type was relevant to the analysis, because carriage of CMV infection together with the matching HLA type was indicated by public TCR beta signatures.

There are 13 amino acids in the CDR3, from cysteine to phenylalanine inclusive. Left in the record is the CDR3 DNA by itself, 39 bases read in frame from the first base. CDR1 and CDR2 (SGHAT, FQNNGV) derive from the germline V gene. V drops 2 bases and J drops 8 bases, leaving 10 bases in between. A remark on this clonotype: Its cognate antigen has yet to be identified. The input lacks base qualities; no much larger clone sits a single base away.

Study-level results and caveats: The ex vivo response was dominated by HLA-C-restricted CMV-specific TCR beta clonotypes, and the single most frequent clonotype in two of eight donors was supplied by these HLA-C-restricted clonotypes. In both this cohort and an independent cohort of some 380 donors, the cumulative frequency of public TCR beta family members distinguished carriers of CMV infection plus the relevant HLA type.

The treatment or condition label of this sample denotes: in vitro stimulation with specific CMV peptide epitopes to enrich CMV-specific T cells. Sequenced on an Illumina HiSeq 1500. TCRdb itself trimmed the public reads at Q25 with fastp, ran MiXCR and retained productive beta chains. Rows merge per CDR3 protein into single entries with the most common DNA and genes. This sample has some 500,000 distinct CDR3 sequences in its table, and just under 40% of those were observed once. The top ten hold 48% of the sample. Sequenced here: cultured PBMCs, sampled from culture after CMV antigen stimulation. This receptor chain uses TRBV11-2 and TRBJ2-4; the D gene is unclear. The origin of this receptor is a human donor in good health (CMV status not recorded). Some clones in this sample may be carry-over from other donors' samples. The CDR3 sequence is CASSLMSSDIQYF. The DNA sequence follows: TGTGCCAGCAGCTTAATGTCGAGTGACATTCAGTACTTC.